These T cell receptor beta chains were read from a single sample in a study of T cell responses to AZD1222 COVID-19 vaccine. The data were produced by immunoSEQ multiplex PCR, yet TCRdb's version contains in-frame clones alone and is incomplete. This sample yields approximately 150,000 clones, of which around nine tenths are seen a single time; 0.85% to 1.1% belongs to the top ten. This material consisted of peripheral blood, taken 28 days after the second AZD1222 dose. The receptors were sampled from an adult who received the AZD1222 COVID-19 vaccine. The CDR3 runs from the conserved cysteine through the conserved F or W. Each record gives: J gene, D gene, clone size, V gene, CDR3 DNA, CDR3 protein. D genes are given only for firm matches. Expanded clones get a size class; other rows say once, few or many, or leave the size out.

>TRBJ1-6|TRBD1|once|TRBV7-2
TGTGCCAGCAGCTCGCGGACAGGAAACTCTAATTCACCCCTCCACTTT
CASSSRTGNSNSPLHF
>TRBJ1-1|TRBD1|-|TRBV5-1
TGCGCCAGCAGCTTGGACGCTGGGACAGGGGGTGAAGCTTTCTTT
CASSLDAGTGGEAFF
>TRBJ2-1|-|-|TRBV27
TGTGCCAGCAGTTTCTTGGGAAGGGGCAATGAGCAGTTCTTC
CASSFLGRGNEQFF
>TRBJ1-1|-|-|TRBV19
TGTGCCAGTATAAGTAGCCCTGGGGCTGAAGCTTTCTTT
CASISSPGAEAFF
>TRBJ1-2|-|-|TRBV5-1
TGCGCCAGCACCCAAAAGTTGGGATCCTATGGCTACACCTTC
CASTQKLGSYGYTF
>TRBJ2-3|-|-|TRBV6-5
TGTGCCAGCCAGGGATGGAAAGAGACGCAGTATTTT
CASQGWKETQYF
>TRBJ2-2|TRBD1|-|TRBV2
TGTGCCAGCAGCTTGACAGGGGGCCGCAACACCGGGGAGCTGTTTTTT
CASSLTGGRNTGELFF
>TRBJ1-6|-|-|TRBV3-1/TRBV3-2
TGTGCCAGCAGCCAAAGTCCGGGCAAGGGTTATAATTCACCCCTCCACTTT
CASSQSPGKGYNSPLHF
>TRBJ2-2|-|-|TRBV6-5
TGTGCCAGCAGCAGCCAGGCCGGCAACACCGGGGAGCTGTTTTTT
CASSSQAGNTGELFF
>TRBJ2-1|-|-|TRBV13
TGTGCCAGCAGCTATGGGACTGGCTCCTACAATGAGCAGTTCTTC
CASSYGTGSYNEQFF
>TRBJ2-1|TRBD2|-|TRBV19
TGTGCCAGTAGTCCCTCGGGACTAGTAGCAGGTGAGCAGTTCTTC
CASSPSGLVAGEQFF
>TRBJ1-4|-|few|TRBV9
TGTGCCAGCAGCGAGGGTGGGGCAGCTAATGGGGAAAAACTGTTTTTT
CASSEGGAANGEKLFF
>TRBJ2-5|TRBD2|-|TRBV5-4
TGTGCCAGCAGCTCACTGACTAGCGGGCAAGAGACCCAGTACTTC
CASSSLTSGQETQYF
>TRBJ1-2|-|-|TRBV30
TGTGCCTGGAGTGTCGGGGGCGGCTACACCTTC
CAWSVGGGYTF
>TRBJ2-7|-|-|TRBV7-2
TGTGCCAGCAGCTTAGCGGGCGGCCTAGGCGGGTGGGAGCAGTACTTC
CASSLAGGLGGWEQYF
>TRBJ2-7|-|-|TRBV5-4
TGTGCCAGCAGCTTGCCGACCTACGAGCAGTACTTC
CASSLPTYEQYF
>TRBJ2-2|-|-|TRBV2
TGTGCCAGCAGTGTTCGCGAGAGCACCGGGGAGCTGTTTTTT
CASSVRESTGELFF